This TCR beta chain was retrieved from a study of radiotherapy plus CTLA-4 blockade in lung cancer. General study points: Once radiotherapy plus ipilimumab had been given, TCR clones derived from tumor expanded in blood. Dynamics of early blood T cell clones, together with interferon-beta, were reportedly the best predictors of response.

Points on this clone: Its target is unknown.

V lost 0 bases to trimming and J lost 3 bases, with 14 bases between them. CDR1 and CDR2 (germline): MNHGY, SAAAGT. The CDR3 is 16 residues long. Assay used: immunoSEQ multiplex PCR; TCRdb lists only in-frame clones, some missing. In the table there are approximately 89,000 clones, approximately 82% of which are singletons. This clonotype was sampled from a human donor with non-small cell lung cancer that progressed on radiotherapy plus ipilimumab. This chain joins TRBV6-8 and TRBJ1-2; unclear D gene. Sequences were derived from peripheral blood, sampled from a patient treated with radiotherapy plus ipilimumab. The CDR3 sequence: CASSYSWENRYYGYTF. In nucleotides, the CDR3 is TGTGCCAGCAGTTACTCGTGGGAGAACCGCTACTATGGCTACACCTTC.